This T cell receptor (beta chain) was profiled in a study of blood T cell repertoires in COVID-19. The CDR3 spans 15 residues. With 2 bases clipped from V and 3 bases from J, the junction kept 7 bases outside the gene matches. CDR1 is SGHVS, CDR2 FQNEAQ, per germline. Method: immunoSEQ multiplex PCR; TCRdb's copy keeps in-frame clones and lacks some. The sample has a few hundred thousand clones; 75% to 85% are singletons. The chain joins TRBV7-8 to TRBJ2-7, with 7 bases aligning to TRBD1. The TCR sequence derives from a human donor in a cohort sampled during active COVID-19. The sample was peripheral blood. The CDR3 region is CASSLFVGQNYEQYF. The CDR3 DNA sequence: TGTGCCAGCAGCTTATTTGTGGGACAGAACTACGAGCAGTACTTC.